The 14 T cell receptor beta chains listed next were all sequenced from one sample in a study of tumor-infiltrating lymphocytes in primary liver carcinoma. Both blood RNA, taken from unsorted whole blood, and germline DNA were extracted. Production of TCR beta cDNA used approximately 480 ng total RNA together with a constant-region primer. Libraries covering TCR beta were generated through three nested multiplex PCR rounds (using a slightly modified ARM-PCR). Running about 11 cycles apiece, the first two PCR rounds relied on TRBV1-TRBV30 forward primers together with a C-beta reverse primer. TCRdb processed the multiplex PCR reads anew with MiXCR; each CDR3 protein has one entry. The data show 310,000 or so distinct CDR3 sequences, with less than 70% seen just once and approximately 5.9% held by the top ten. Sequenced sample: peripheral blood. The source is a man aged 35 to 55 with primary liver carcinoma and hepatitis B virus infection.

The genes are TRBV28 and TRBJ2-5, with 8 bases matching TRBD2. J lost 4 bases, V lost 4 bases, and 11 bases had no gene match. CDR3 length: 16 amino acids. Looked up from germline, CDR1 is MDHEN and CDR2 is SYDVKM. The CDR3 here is CASSSIGTRKGETQYF. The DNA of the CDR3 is TGTGCCAGCAGTTCAATCGGGACTAGAAAGGGAGAGACCCAGTACTTC.

The CDR3 protein is CASSHRGAGELFF. The CDR3 coding sequence is TGTGCCAGCTCGCATAGGGGAGCCGGGGAGCTGTTTTTT. This sequence joins TRBV28 and TRBJ2-2, with D perhaps being TRBD1 or TRBD2 (5 bases each). CDR1 and CDR2 from the germline V gene are MDHEN and SYDVKM. The CDR3 loop spans 13 amino acids. V lost 8 bases and J 6 bases, leaving 13 bases between the germline ends. The full variable domain, with the rest looked up from reference TRBV28 and TRBJ2-2, is DVKVTQSSRYLVKRTGEKVFLECVQDMDHENMFWYRQDPGLGLRLIYFSYDVKMKEKGDIPEGYSVSREKKERFSLILESASTNQTSMYLCASSHRGAGELFFGEGSRLTVL.

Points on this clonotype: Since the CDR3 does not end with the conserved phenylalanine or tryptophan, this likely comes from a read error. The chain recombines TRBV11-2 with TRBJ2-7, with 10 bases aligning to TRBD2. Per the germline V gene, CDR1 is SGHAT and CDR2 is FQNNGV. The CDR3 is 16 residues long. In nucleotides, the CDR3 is TGTGCCAGTAGCTTACGGACTAGCGGCCGAGCCTACGAGCAGTACTCC. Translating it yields CASSLRTSGRAYEQYS.

For the CDR3, the DNA is TGTGCCACACGGCGGGTGCAGGGAGAAGCTTTCTTT. Translated: CATRRVQGEAFF. The gene calls are TRBV25-1 and TRBJ1-1; D is perhaps TRBD1 (5 bases). V lost 10 bases and J 8 bases, leaving 17 bases between the germline ends. The CDR3 runs 12 residues. Looked up from germline, CDR1 is MGHDK and CDR2 is SYGVNS.

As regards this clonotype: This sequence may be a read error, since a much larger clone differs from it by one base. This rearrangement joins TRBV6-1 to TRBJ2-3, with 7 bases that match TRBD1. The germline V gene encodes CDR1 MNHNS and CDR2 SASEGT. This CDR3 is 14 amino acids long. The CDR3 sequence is CASSEATGTDTRYF. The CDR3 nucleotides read TGTGCCAGCAGTGAAGCAACAGGGACAGATACGCGGTATTTT.

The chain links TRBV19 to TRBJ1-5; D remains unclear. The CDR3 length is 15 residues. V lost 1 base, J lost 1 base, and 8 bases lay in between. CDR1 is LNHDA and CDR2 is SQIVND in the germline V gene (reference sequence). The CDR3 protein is CASSIGGKSNQPQHF. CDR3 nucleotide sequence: TGTGCCAGTAGTATAGGTGGCAAGAGCAATCAGCCCCAGCATTTT.

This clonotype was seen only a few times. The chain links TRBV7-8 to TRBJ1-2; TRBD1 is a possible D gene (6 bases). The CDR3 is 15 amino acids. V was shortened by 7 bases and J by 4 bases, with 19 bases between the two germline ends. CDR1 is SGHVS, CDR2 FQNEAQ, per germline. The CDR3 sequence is CASKIRGQGSYGYTF. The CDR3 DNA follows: TGTGCCAGCAAAATCCGGGGGCAGGGGAGCTATGGCTACACCTTC.

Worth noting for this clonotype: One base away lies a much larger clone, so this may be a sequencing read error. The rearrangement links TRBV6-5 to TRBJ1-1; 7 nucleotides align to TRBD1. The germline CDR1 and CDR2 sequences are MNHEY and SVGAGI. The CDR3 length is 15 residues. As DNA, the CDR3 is TGTTCCAGCAGTTACTCGTACGCAGGGGGTTATGAAGCTTTCTTT. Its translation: CSSSYSYAGGYEAFF.

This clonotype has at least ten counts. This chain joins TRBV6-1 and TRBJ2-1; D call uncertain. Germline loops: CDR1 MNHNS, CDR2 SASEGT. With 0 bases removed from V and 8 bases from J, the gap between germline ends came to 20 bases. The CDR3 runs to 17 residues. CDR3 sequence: CASSEASGVESVDEQFF. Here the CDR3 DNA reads TGTGCCAGCAGTGAAGCGTCAGGCGTCGAGTCGGTCGATGAGCAGTTCTTC.

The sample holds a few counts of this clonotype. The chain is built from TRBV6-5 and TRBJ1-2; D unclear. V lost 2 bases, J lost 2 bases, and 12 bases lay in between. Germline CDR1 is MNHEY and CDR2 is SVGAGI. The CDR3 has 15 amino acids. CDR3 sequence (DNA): TGTGCCAGCAGTTACGGGCGCGGGTTAAACTATGGCTACACCTTC. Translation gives CASSYGRGLNYGYTF.

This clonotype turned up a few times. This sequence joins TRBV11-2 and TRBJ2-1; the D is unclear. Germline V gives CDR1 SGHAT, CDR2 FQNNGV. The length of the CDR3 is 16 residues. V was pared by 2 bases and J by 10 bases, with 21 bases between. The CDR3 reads CASSLLLETRPGEQFF. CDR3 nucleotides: TGTGCCAGCAGCTTACTGCTGGAGACTCGACCCGGGGAGCAGTTCTTC.

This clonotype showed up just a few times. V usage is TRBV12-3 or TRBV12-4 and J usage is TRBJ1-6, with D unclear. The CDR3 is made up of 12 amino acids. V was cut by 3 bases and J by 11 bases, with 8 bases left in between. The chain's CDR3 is CASSFTVPPLHF. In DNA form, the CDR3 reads TGTGCCAGCAGTTTCACAGTCCCACCCCTCCACTTT.

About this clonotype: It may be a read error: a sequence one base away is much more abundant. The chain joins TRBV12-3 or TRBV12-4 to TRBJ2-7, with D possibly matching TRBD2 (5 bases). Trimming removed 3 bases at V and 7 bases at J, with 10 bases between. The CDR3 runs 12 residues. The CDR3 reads CASSFWTGEQYF. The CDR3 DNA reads TGTGCCAGCAGTTTTTGGACTGGGGAGCAGTACTTC.

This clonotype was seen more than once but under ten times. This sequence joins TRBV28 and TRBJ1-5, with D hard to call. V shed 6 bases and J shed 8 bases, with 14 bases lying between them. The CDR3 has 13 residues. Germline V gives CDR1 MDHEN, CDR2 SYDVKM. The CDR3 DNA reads TGTGCCAGCAGATTACCACTTTGGGAGCCCCAGCATTTT. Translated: CASRLPLWEPQHF.